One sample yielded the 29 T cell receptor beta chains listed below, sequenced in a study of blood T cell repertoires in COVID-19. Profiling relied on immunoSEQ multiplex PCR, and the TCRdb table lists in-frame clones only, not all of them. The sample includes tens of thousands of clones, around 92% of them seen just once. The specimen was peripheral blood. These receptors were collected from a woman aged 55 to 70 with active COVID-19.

The CDR3: CASSPGSNSNQPQHF. The CDR3 DNA reads TGTGCCAGCAGCCCGGGGAGTAATAGCAATCAGCCCCAGCATTTT. This chain joins TRBV9 and TRBJ1-5; the D is unclear. V lost 4 bases and J 0 bases, leaving 11 bases between the germline ends. Per the germline V gene, CDR1 is SGDLS and CDR2 is YYNGEE. The CDR3 runs to 15 residues.

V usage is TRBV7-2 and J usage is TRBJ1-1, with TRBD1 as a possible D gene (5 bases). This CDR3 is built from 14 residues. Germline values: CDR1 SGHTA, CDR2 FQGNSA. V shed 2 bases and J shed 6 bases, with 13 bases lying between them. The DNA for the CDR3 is TGTGCCAGCAGCTTAAGGTTAAGGGGTCCTGAAGCTTTCTTT. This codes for CASSLRLRGPEAFF.

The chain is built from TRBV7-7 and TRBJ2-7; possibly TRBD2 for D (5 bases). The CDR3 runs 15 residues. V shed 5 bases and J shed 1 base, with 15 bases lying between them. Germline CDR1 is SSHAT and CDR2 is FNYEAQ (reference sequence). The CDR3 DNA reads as TGTGCCAGCAGCGTCGACATGGGGAGTTCCTACGAGCAGTACTTC. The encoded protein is CASSVDMGSSYEQYF.

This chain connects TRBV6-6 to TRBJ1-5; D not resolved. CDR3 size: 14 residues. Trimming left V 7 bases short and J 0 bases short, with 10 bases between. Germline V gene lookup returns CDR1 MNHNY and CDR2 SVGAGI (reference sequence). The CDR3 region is CASMPGNSNQPQHF. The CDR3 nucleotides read TGTGCCAGCATGCCAGGTAATAGCAATCAGCCCCAGCATTTT.

CDR3 nucleotide sequence: TGTGCCAGCAGCCAGGAGGGCCGGGGATCAGATACGCAGTATTTT. Its translation: CASSQEGRGSDTQYF. This chain joins TRBV7-9 and TRBJ2-3; TRBD2 is a possible D gene (6 bases). Germline V lookup: CDR1 SEHNR, CDR2 FQNEAQ (reference sequence). The CDR3 sequence is 15 residues long. V lost 5 bases to trimming and J lost 4 bases, with 16 bases between them.

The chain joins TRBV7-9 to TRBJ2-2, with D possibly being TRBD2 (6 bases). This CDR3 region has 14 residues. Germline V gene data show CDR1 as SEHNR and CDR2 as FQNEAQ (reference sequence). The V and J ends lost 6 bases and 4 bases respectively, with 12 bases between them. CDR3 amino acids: CASSQSGVTGELFF. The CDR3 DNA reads TGTGCCAGCAGTCAATCGGGGGTCACCGGGGAGCTGTTTTTT.

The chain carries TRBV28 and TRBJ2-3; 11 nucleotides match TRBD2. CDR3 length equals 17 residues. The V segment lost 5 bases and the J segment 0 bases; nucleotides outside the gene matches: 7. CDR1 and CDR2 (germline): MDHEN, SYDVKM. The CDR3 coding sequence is TGTGCCAGCAGTGAAACGGGACTAGCGGATAGCACAGATACGCAGTATTTT. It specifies CASSETGLADSTDTQYF.

The CDR3 bases are TGTGCCAGCAGTTACCTCCAGGGGAGTGGGGAGACCCAGTACTTC. Protein: CASSYLQGSGETQYF. This sequence joins TRBV6-2 or TRBV6-3 and TRBJ2-5; maybe TRBD1 (6 bases). Trimming left V 2 bases short and J 5 bases short, with 15 bases between. The CDR3 is made up of 15 amino acids. Germline V CDR1 and CDR2: MNHEY, SVGEGT.

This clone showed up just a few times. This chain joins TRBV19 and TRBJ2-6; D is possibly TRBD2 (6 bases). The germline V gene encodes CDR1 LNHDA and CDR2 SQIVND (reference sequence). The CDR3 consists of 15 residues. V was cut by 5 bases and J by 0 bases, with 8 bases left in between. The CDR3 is CASSVGSSGANVLTF. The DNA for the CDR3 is TGTGCCAGTAGTGTCGGGAGCTCTGGGGCCAACGTCCTGACTTTC.

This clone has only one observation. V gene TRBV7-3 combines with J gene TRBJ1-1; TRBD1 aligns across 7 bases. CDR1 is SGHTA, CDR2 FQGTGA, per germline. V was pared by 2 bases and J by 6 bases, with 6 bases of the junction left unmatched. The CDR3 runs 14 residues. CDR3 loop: CASSLGDSLSEAFF. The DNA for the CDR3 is TGTGCCAGCAGCTTAGGGGACAGTCTCTCTGAAGCTTTCTTT.

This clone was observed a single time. The CDR3 region is CASSLIQAGGRETQYF. CDR3 DNA: TGTGCCAGCAGCCTCATACAAGCGGGAGGGCGAGAGACCCAGTACTTC. The genes are TRBV5-4 and TRBJ2-5; 10 bases fit TRBD2. The CDR3 sequence is 16 residues long. J gave up 4 bases and V 4 bases, and 10 bases lay outside the gene matches. Germline CDR1 SGHNT, CDR2 YYREEE (reference sequence).

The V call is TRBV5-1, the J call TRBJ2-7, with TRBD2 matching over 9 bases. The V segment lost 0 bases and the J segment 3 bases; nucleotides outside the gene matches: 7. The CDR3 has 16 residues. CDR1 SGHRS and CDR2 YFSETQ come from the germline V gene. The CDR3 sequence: CASSLAVAGEFYEQYF. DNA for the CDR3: TGCGCCAGCAGCTTGGCAGTAGCGGGAGAGTTCTACGAGCAGTACTTC.

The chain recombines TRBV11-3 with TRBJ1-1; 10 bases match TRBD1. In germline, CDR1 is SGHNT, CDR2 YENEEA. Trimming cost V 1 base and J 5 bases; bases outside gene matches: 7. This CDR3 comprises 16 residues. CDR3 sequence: CASSLGQGAYSTEAFF. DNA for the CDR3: TGTGCCAGCAGCTTAGGACAGGGGGCTTATTCGACTGAAGCTTTCTTT.

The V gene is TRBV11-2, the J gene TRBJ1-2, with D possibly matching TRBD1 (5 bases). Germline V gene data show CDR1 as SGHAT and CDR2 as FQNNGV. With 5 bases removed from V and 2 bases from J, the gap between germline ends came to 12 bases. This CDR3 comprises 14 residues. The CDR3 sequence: CASSRGSGNYGYTF. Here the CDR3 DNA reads TGTGCCAGCAGCCGGGGGTCGGGAAACTATGGCTACACCTTC.

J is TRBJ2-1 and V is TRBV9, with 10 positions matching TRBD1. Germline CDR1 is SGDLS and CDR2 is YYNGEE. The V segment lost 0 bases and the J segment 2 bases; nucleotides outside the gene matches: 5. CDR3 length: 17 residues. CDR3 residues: CASSVVAGQGAYNEQFF. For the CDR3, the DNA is TGTGCCAGCAGCGTAGTAGCAGGACAGGGGGCCTACAATGAGCAGTTCTTC.

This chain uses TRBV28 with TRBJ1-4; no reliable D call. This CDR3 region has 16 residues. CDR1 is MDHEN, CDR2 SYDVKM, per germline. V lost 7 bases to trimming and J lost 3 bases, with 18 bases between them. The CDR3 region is CASKMMGKAANEKLFF. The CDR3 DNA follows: TGTGCCAGCAAAATGATGGGCAAAGCGGCTAATGAAAAACTGTTTTTT. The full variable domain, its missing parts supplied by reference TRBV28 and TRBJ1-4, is DVKVTQSSRYLVKRTGEKVFLECVQDMDHENMFWYRQDPGLGLRLIYFSYDVKMKEKGDIPEGYSVSREKKERFSLILESASTNQTSMYLCASKMMGKAANEKLFFGSGTQLSVL.

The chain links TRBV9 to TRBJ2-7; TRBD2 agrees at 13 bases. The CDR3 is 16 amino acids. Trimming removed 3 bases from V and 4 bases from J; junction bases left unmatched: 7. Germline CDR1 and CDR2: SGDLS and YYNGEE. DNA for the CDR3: TGTGCCAGCAGCGGGGAGCTGACTAGCGGGAGGTACGAGCAGTACTTC. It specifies CASSGELTSGRYEQYF.

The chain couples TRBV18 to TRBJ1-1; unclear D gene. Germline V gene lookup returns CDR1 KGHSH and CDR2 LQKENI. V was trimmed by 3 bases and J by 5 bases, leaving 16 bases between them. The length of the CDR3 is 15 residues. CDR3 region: CASSPSPGRGTEAFF. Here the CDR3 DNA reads TGTGCCAGCTCACCCTCTCCAGGTCGAGGGACTGAAGCTTTCTTT.

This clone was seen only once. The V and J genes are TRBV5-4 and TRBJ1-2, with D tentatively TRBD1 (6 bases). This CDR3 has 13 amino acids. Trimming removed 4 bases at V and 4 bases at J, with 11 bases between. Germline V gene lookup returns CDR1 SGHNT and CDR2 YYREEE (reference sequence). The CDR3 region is CASSPDRPYGYTF. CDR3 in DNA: TGTGCCAGCAGCCCGGACAGACCCTATGGCTACACCTTC.

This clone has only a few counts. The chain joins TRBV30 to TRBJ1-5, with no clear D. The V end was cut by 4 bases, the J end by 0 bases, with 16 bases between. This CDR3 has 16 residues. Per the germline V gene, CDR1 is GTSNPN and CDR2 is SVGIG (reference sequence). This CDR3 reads CAWKDKQFNSNQPQHF. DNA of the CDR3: TGTGCCTGGAAAGATAAACAGTTCAATAGCAATCAGCCCCAGCATTTT.

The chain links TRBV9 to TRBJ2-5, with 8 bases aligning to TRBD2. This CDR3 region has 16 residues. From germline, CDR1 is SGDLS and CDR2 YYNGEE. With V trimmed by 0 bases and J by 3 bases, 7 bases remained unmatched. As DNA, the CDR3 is TGTGCCAGCAGCGTAGGCCTTAGCGGGGCGGAAGAGACCCAGTACTTC. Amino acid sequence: CASSVGLSGAEETQYF. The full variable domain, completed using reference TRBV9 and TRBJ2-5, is DSGVTQTPKHLITATGQRVTLRCSPRSGDLSVYWYQQSLDQGLQFLIQYYNGEERAKGNILERFSAQQFPDLHSELNLSSLELGDSALYFCASSVGLSGAEETQYFGPGTRLLVL.

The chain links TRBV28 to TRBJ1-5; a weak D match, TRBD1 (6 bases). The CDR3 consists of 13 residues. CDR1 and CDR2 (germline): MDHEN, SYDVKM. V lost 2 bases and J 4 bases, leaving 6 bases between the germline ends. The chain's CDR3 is CASSLDRNQPQHF. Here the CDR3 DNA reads TGTGCCAGCAGTTTAGACAGGAATCAGCCCCAGCATTTT.

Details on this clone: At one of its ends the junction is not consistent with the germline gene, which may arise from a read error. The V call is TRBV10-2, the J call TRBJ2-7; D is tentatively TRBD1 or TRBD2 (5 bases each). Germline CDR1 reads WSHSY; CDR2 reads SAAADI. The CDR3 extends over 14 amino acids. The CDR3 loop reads CASNEGQGTYEQYF. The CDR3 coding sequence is TGCGCCAGCAATGAGGGCCAGGGAACCTACGAGCAGTACTTC.

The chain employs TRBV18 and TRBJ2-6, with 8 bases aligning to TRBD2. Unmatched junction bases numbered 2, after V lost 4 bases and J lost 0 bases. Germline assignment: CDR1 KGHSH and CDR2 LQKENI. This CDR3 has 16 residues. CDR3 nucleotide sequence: TGTGCCAGCTCACAGCGGGGGCTCTCTGGGGCCAACGTCCTGACTTTC. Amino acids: CASSQRGLSGANVLTF. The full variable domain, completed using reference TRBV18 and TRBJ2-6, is NAGVMQNPRHLVRRRGQEARLRCSPMKGHSHVYWYRQLPEEGLKFMVYLQKENIIDESGMPKERFSAEFPKEGPSILRIQQVVRGDSAAYFCASSQRGLSGANVLTFGAGSRLTVL.

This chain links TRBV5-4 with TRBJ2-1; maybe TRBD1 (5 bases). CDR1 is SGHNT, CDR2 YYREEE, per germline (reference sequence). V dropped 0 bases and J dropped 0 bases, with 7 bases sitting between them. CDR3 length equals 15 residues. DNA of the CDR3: TGTGCCAGCAGCTTGGAGGGGAACTCCTACAATGAGCAGTTCTTC. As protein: CASSLEGNSYNEQFF.

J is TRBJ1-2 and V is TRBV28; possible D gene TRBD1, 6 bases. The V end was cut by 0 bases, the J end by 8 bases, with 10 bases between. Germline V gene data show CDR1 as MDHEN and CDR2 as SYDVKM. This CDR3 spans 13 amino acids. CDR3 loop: CASSLWGAGGYTF. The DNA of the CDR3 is TGTGCCAGCAGTTTATGGGGGGCTGGAGGCTACACCTTC.

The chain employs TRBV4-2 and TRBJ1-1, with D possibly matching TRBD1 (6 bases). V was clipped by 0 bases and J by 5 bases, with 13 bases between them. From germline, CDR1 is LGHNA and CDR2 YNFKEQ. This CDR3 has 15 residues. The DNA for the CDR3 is TGTGCCAGCAGCCAAGAGGGGGGGCTTGGGACTGAAGCTTTCTTT. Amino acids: CASSQEGGLGTEAFF.

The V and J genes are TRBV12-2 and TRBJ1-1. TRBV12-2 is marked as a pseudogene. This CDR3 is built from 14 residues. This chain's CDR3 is CASRLALGRGIAFF. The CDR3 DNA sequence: TGTGCAAGTCGCTTAGCGTTAGGTCGGGGGATCGCTTTCTTT.

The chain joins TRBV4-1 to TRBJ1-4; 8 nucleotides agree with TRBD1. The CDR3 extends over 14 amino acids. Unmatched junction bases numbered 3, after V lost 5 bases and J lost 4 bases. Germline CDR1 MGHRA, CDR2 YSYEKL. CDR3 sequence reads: CASSAGQVNEKLFF. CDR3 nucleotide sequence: TGCGCCAGCAGCGCGGGACAGGTTAATGAAAAACTGTTTTTT.